This T cell receptor (beta chain) was recovered during a study of human T cells and chemical hapten exposure. Study-wide points: TCRs at a frequency above 1 in 1000 stayed unchanged with DPC sensitization.

This clonotype occurred a few times. Its antigen remains unidentified. Total RNA came from unfractionated whole blood. Germline assignment: CDR1 SGHVS and CDR2 FQNEAQ. V lost 5 bases to trimming and J lost 4 bases, with 17 bases between them. There are 15 residues in the CDR3. MiXCR, run by TCRdb on the 5' RACE reads, gives a single entry per CDR3 protein. In the table there are roughly 82,000 distinct CDR3 sequences, approximately 16% of which are singletons. The chain joins TRBV7-8 to TRBJ2-5, with D perhaps being TRBD1 or TRBD2 (5 bases each). The TCR originated in a female donor in good health. The CDR3 sequence: CASSPTGTIIETQYF. CDR3 DNA sequence: TGTGCCAGCAGCCCAACCGGGACGATAATAGAGACCCAGTACTTC.